This entry lists 23 T cell receptor beta chains sequenced from one sample in a study of T cell responses to AZD1222 COVID-19 vaccine (dated by TCRdb to the early 2020s). The library was obtained by the immunoSEQ multiplex PCR assay. Held by TCRdb, this immuneACCESS table contains in-frame sequences only and omits some clones. Under half of the omission traces to an unresolved V gene where checked; the cause of the rest is unknown. Counted in this sample were just under 150,000 clones; roughly 87% of them appeared once. Roughly 1.5% of the sample is held by the ten biggest clonotypes. The time point label here, explained by the study, means: about 28 days (+/-7) after the second vaccine dose. The starting material was peripheral blood, obtained 28 days after the second AZD1222 dose. These TCRs come from an adult who received the AZD1222 COVID-19 vaccine.

This chain connects TRBV12-5 to TRBJ1-1; D not resolved. The CDR3 extends over 17 amino acids. Looked up from germline, CDR1 is LGHNT and CDR2 is FRNRAP. Trimming removed 0 bases from V and 7 bases from J, with 21 bases in between. CDR3 DNA: TGTGCTAGTGGTTTGGTAATAGCAGCAGCCCCTTTCGGTGAAGCTTTCTTT. It encodes CASGLVIAAAPFGEAFF.

V gene TRBV9 combines with J gene TRBJ1-2, with D perhaps TRBD1 (6 bases). The CDR3 runs 16 residues. Germline V gene sequence: CDR1 SGDLS, CDR2 YYNGEE. V was clipped by 0 bases and J by 5 bases, with 17 bases between them. The CDR3, as DNA: TGTGCCAGCAGCGTAGTCCCGAGCTCACAGGGATATGGCTACACCTTC. Translated, it gives CASSVVPSSQGYGYTF.

V gene TRBV5-4 combines with J gene TRBJ2-7, with TRBD2 matching over 11 bases. V shed 4 bases, J shed 5 bases, and the junction held 8 bases outside the gene matches. CDR1 and CDR2 from the germline V gene are SGHNT and YYREEE (reference sequence). CDR3 length: 15 residues. The CDR3 loop is CASSTPTSGNHEQYF. The CDR3 DNA is TGTGCCAGCAGCACACCGACTAGCGGGAACCACGAGCAGTACTTC.

The CDR3 protein is CAWSPQGTQPQHF. For the CDR3, the DNA is TGTGCCTGGAGTCCCCAGGGCACTCAGCCCCAGCATTTT. This sequence joins TRBV30 and TRBJ1-5; D may be TRBD1 (5 bases). V lost 2 bases and J lost 6, with 11 bases in between. The CDR3 has 13 residues. Germline CDR1 GTSNPN, CDR2 SVGIG (reference sequence).

The chain couples TRBV30 to TRBJ2-1, with 8 bases matching TRBD2. J lost 9 bases, V lost 5 bases, and 15 bases had no gene match. This CDR3 is built from 15 residues. Germline CDR1 GTSNPN, CDR2 SVGIG (reference sequence). The CDR3 DNA is TGTGCCTGGTACCCGGGGGGGGAGGCGACACGTGAGCAGTTCTTC. Its translation is CAWYPGGEATREQFF.

CDR3 region: CASSPHPISGNTIYF. The CDR3 DNA reads as TGTGCCAGCAGCCCACATCCCATCTCTGGAAACACCATATATTTT. V and J are TRBV5-6 and TRBJ1-3; the D is unclear. Germline loops: CDR1 SGHDT, CDR2 YYEEEE. This CDR3 region has 15 residues. Trimming cost V 4 bases and J 0 bases, with 11 bases left between them.

The rearrangement uses TRBV4-3 and TRBJ1-3; 8 positions agree with TRBD1. CDR1 is LGHNA, CDR2 YSLEER, per germline. Losses at the gene ends were 4 bases for V and 5 bases for J; bases not matched to a gene: 4. CDR3 length: 14 amino acids. CDR3 sequence reads: CASSRDRGRNTIYF. The CDR3 bases are TGCGCCAGCAGCCGAGACAGGGGTAGAAACACCATATATTTT.

This rearrangement joins TRBV7-2 to TRBJ1-5, with 10 bases that match TRBD1. CDR3 length: 17 residues. J gave up 1 base and V 5 bases, and 8 bases lay outside the gene matches. Germline values: CDR1 SGHTA, CDR2 FQGNSA. The CDR3 sequence is CASSIGTGARSNQPQHF. CDR3 nucleotides: TGTGCCAGCAGCATAGGGACAGGGGCTAGGAGCAATCAGCCCCAGCATTTT. Variable domain in full (rest from reference TRBV7-2 and TRBJ1-5): GAGVSQSPSNKVTEKGKDVELRCDPISGHTALYWYRQSLGQGLEFLIYFQGNSAPDKSGLPSDRFSAERTGGSVSTLTIQRTQQEDSAVYLCASSIGTGARSNQPQHFGDGTRLSIL.

This clone was picked up one time. CDR3 in DNA: TGCGCCAGCAGCCCGTGGCTGGGTGACCACTCTGGAAACACCATATATTTT. Translated: CASSPWLGDHSGNTIYF. The chain carries TRBV5-1 and TRBJ1-3; no firm D call. CDR3 length: 17 amino acids. The germline gives CDR1 SGHRS, CDR2 YFSETQ. Trimming left V 4 bases short and J 0 bases short, with 17 bases between.

This clone has a single count. The chain employs TRBV27 and TRBJ1-6; D not certain. The germline gives CDR1 MNHEY, CDR2 SMNVEV (reference sequence). CDR3 length: 16 residues. Trimming removed 7 bases at V and 4 bases at J, with 17 bases between. CDR3 nucleotides: TGTGCCAGCAACGCCGAGAACCCGCTTTATAATTCACCCCTCCACTTT. Protein product: CASNAENPLYNSPLHF.

The gene calls are TRBV9 and TRBJ1-2; no definite D call. Trimming shortened V by 2 bases and J by 8 bases, and 16 bases separated the two germline ends. Germline V CDR1 and CDR2: SGDLS, YYNGEE. The CDR3 length is 14 residues. The CDR3 nucleotides are TGTGCCAGCAGCGTCTCGGTCGGAGCCGGCGGCTACACCTTC. Protein sequence: CASSVSVGAGGYTF.

The chain is built from TRBV5-5 and TRBJ1-2; 9 positions agree with TRBD1. Looked up from germline, CDR1 is SGHKS and CDR2 is YYEKEE (reference sequence). The CDR3 has 15 amino acids. V dropped 3 bases and J dropped 4; count of bases not matched to a gene: 7. This CDR3 reads CASSSRRDRAYGYTF. The DNA for the CDR3 is TGTGCCAGCAGCTCGAGAAGGGACAGGGCCTATGGCTACACCTTC.

The rearrangement joins TRBV6-5 to TRBJ2-1, with D tentatively TRBD1 or TRBD2 (5 bases each). This CDR3 is 14 amino acids long. Looked up from germline, CDR1 is MNHEY and CDR2 is SVGAGI. The V and J ends lost 10 bases and 9 bases respectively, with 22 bases between them. CDR3 sequence (DNA): TGTGCCACACGGGGCCGTCTGGGCTTGAGTGAGCAGTTCTTC. This translates into CATRGRLGLSEQFF.

This rearrangement joins TRBV14 to TRBJ2-7; 10 bases align to TRBD1. The trim removed 4 bases at V and 7 bases at J, leaving 4 bases unmatched. The CDR3 loop spans 13 amino acids. CDR1 SGHDN and CDR2 FVKESK come from the germline V gene. The CDR3 DNA sequence: TGTGCCAGCAGCCGACAGGGGGCCGGGGAGCAGTACTTC. Amino acid sequence: CASSRQGAGEQYF. Complete variable domain (other parts from reference TRBV14 and TRBJ2-7): EAGVTQFPSHSVIEKGQTVTLRCDPISGHDNLYWYRRVMGKEIKFLLHFVKESKQDESGMPNNRFLAERTGGTYSTLKVQPAELEDSGVYFCASSRQGAGEQYFGPGTRLTVT.

The CDR3 region has the DNA TGTGCCAGCAGTTTTCTACGTGGCACACCCCTCCACTTT. As protein: CASSFLRGTPLHF. The V and J genes are TRBV28 and TRBJ1-6; unclear D gene. Germline V gives CDR1 MDHEN, CDR2 SYDVKM. V lost 3 bases and J 11 bases, leaving 11 bases between the germline ends. The CDR3 has 13 residues.

The sample holds one count of this clone. This chain links TRBV6-5 with TRBJ2-7; 10 bases line up with TRBD1. Germline V gene sequence: CDR1 MNHEY, CDR2 SVGAGI. This CDR3 is 15 amino acids long. The junction had 9 bases not matched to a gene; V was cut back by 5 bases and J by 5 bases. The CDR3 nucleotides read TGTGCCAGCAGTAAAACCCCGGGACAGGGGAACGAGCAGTACTTC. Its protein is CASSKTPGQGNEQYF.

The rearrangement links TRBV7-3 to TRBJ2-7, with D maybe TRBD1 (6 bases). Germline V lookup: CDR1 SGHTA, CDR2 FQGTGA. There are 13 residues in the CDR3. The V end was cut by 3 bases, the J end by 0 bases, with 6 bases between. The CDR3 nucleotides are TGTGCCAGCAGCTTGGACAGCTCCTACGAGCAGTACTTC. Amino acid sequence: CASSLDSSYEQYF. Complete variable domain (other parts from reference TRBV7-3 and TRBJ2-7): GAGVSQTPSNKVTEKGKYVELRCDPISGHTALYWYRQSLGQGPEFLIYFQGTGAADDSGLPNDRFFAVRPEGSVSTLKIQRTERGDSAVYLCASSLDSSYEQYFGPGTRLTVT.

The chain joins TRBV5-1 to TRBJ2-1; 10 bases fit TRBD2. J gave up 5 bases and V 0 bases, and 5 bases lay outside the gene matches. Looked up from germline, CDR1 is SGHRS and CDR2 is YFSETQ. The CDR3 has 16 residues. In DNA, the CDR3 is TGCGCCAGCAGCTTGGATTGGACTAGCGGAAACAATGAGCAGTTCTTC. It specifies CASSLDWTSGNNEQFF.

The V gene is TRBV30, the J gene TRBJ1-1; 7 bases map to TRBD1. CDR1 GTSNPN and CDR2 SVGIG come from the germline V gene (reference sequence). CDR3 length equals 15 residues. The trim removed 2 bases at V and 3 bases at J, leaving 9 bases unmatched. This CDR3 reads CAWSWFPRGYTEAFF. The CDR3 region has the DNA TGTGCCTGGAGTTGGTTCCCCAGGGGGTACACTGAAGCTTTCTTT.

The V and J genes are TRBV27 and TRBJ2-7, with a weak D call TRBD1 (5 bases). There are 15 residues in the CDR3. V gave up 1 base and J gave up 0 bases, with 10 bases separating them. CDR1 is MNHEY and CDR2 is SMNVEV in the germline V gene (reference sequence). As DNA, the CDR3 is TGTGCCAGCAGTTTATGGCAGGGTAGCTCCTACGAGCAGTACTTC. Translating gives CASSLWQGSSYEQYF.

The chain combines TRBV7-2 with TRBJ2-3, with 7 bases aligning to TRBD2. V was pared by 2 bases and J by 7 bases, with 9 bases of the junction left unmatched. The CDR3 covers 15 residues. Germline values: CDR1 SGHTA, CDR2 FQGNSA. CDR3: CASSLFAGELNTQYF. The CDR3 DNA reads TGTGCCAGCAGCTTATTCGCGGGAGAGTTGAATACGCAGTATTTT.

V gene TRBV30 combines with J gene TRBJ2-1; 9 bases map to TRBD2. V dropped 7 bases and J dropped 5; count of bases not matched to a gene: 9. CDR3 length: 14 amino acids. Per the germline V gene, CDR1 is GTSNPN and CDR2 is SVGIG (reference sequence). In DNA, the CDR3 is TGTGCCTCGACCCCGGGACTAGCAGACAATGAGCAGTTCTTC. Its translation: CASTPGLADNEQFF.

The chain recombines TRBV4-3 with TRBJ1-2; maybe TRBD1 (6 bases). The CDR3 has 14 residues. The germline V and J ends were trimmed by 0 bases and 6 bases, with 11 bases remaining between them. Germline V gene data show CDR1 as LGHNA and CDR2 as YSLEER. The CDR3 protein is CASSQDPGADGYTF. CDR3 DNA sequence: TGCGCCAGCAGCCAAGATCCGGGGGCAGATGGCTACACCTTC.